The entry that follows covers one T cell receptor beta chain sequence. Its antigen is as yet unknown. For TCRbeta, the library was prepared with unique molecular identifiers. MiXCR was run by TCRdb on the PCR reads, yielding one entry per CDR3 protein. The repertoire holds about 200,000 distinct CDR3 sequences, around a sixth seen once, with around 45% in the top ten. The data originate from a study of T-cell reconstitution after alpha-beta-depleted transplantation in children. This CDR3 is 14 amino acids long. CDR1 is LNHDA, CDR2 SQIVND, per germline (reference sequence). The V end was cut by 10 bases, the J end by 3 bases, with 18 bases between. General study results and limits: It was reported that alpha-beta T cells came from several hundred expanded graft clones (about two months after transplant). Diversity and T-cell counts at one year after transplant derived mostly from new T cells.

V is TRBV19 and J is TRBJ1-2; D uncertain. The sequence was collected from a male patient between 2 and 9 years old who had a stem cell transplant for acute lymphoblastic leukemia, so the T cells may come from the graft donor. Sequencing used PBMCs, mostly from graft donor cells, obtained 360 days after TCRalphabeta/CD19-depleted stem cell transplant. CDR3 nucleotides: TGTGCCATTGGGTACAGCGAGGGATACTATGGCTACACCTTC. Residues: CAIGYSEGYYGYTF.